Below are 23 T cell receptor beta chains sequenced from a single sample in a study of vaccination effects on CD4 cells after COVID-19. For these TCRs, the target antigens are not known. In the ViraFEST assay, antigen-specific CD4+ clonotypes were identified by expansion after peptide-pool stimulation. Subsequent to 10 days of culture, CD4+ T cells were isolated. PCR-confirmed SARS-CoV-2 infection occurred in the person between March and December 2020. TCRdb's copy holds only in-frame clones and misses some; the assay was immunoSEQ multiplex PCR. The sample has about 45,000 clones, around 75% seen once; the top ten hold 25% to 30%. The sample here was CD4+ T cells from PBMCs cultured with a peptide pool, taken before COVID-19 vaccination. These receptors were collected from a human donor who had a prior SARS-CoV-2 infection.

This clone was found once. The chain couples TRBV2 to TRBJ1-2; D gene unclear. The V end was cut by 2 bases, the J end by 8 bases, with 15 bases between. The CDR3 has 14 amino acids. CDR1 SNHLY and CDR2 FYNNEI come from the germline V gene. In DNA form, the CDR3 reads TGTGCCAGCAGTGAATCGGGGTTTCTTCCGGGCTACACCTTC. Translated, it gives CASSESGFLPGYTF.

The CDR3 nucleotides are TGTGCCAGCATTACCAGGGGGGATCGGAGCACTGAAGCTTTCTTT. The encoded protein is CASITRGDRSTEAFF. The chain links TRBV6-5 to TRBJ1-1, with 7 bases that match TRBD1. V lost 7 bases and J lost 4; bases outside the gene matches: 12. This CDR3 comprises 15 residues. CDR1 is MNHEY, CDR2 SVGAGI, per germline.

The rearrangement uses TRBV5-1 and TRBJ2-2; weak D call: TRBD2 (6 bases). CDR1 is SGHRS and CDR2 is YFSETQ in the germline V gene. V was shortened by 0 bases and J by 1 base, with 10 bases between the two germline ends. This CDR3 contains 16 residues. The chain's CDR3 is CASSLVLAMNTGELFF. In nucleotides, the CDR3 is TGCGCCAGCAGCTTGGTTCTAGCGATGAACACCGGGGAGCTGTTTTTT.

CDR3 residues: CASSFQAYNEQFF. DNA of the CDR3: TGTGCCAGCAGCTTTCAGGCCTACAATGAGCAGTTCTTC. This chain links TRBV7-2 with TRBJ2-1; D gene ambiguous. The CDR3 runs to 13 residues. Germline CDR1 is SGHTA and CDR2 is FQGNSA. V shed 3 bases and J shed 2 bases, with 5 bases lying between them.

This clone showed up just a few times. V and J are TRBV6-2 or TRBV6-3 and TRBJ2-2, with D perhaps TRBD1 or TRBD2 (6 bases each). This CDR3 is 16 amino acids long. The V end was cut by 4 bases, the J end by 6 bases, with 18 bases between. CDR1 MNHEY and CDR2 SVGEGT come from the germline V gene. CDR3 DNA: TGTGCCAGCAGTTCCCCGAGGGGGGCCTTCCCCGGGGAGCTGTTTTTT. It specifies CASSSPRGAFPGELFF.

The chain recombines TRBV27 with TRBJ2-7, with TRBD2 matching 8 bases. Trimming at V came to 5 bases and at J to 5 bases, leaving 11 bases not matched to a gene. CDR1 MNHEY and CDR2 SMNVEV come from the germline V gene (reference sequence). This CDR3 region has 15 residues. CDR3 sequence: CASSLRGGGSNEQYF. CDR3 DNA sequence: TGTGCCAGCAGTCTCCGGGGGGGCGGGTCAAACGAGCAGTACTTC.

At least ten counts were recorded for this clone. The chain has TRBV10-3 and TRBJ1-2, with 10 bases that match TRBD1. V lost 2 bases to trimming and J lost 3 bases; unmatched junction nucleotides: 6. Germline V gene lookup returns CDR1 ENHRY and CDR2 SYGVKD. This CDR3 contains 16 residues. CDR3 residues: CAISEGGDRGDYGYTF. In nucleotides, the CDR3 is TGTGCCATCAGTGAGGGAGGGGACAGGGGAGACTATGGCTACACCTTC.

The V call is TRBV11-2, the J call TRBJ2-1, with 9 bases that match TRBD2. After removal of 1 base from V and 2 bases from J, the junction contained 3 bases not matched to a gene. CDR3 length: 16 residues. Germline loops: CDR1 SGHAT, CDR2 FQNNGV. The CDR3 bases are TGTGCCAGCAGCTTAGGGGCTAGCGGGACCTACAATGAGCAGTTCTTC. Encoded protein: CASSLGASGTYNEQFF.

This clone has only one observation. The chain joins TRBV29-1 to TRBJ1-1; TRBD1 agrees at 7 bases. Germline V gene lookup returns CDR1 SQVTM and CDR2 ANQGSEA. CDR3 size: 12 residues. J was trimmed by 5 bases and V by 8 bases; bases with no gene match: 8. This CDR3 reads CSSQGWGTEAFF. For the CDR3, the DNA is TGCAGCTCACAGGGGTGGGGAACTGAAGCTTTCTTT.

The V and J genes are TRBV2 and TRBJ2-4; 7 bases are shared with TRBD1. In germline, CDR1 is SNHLY, CDR2 FYNNEI. This CDR3 has 14 amino acids. Trimming removed 6 bases from V and 6 bases from J; junction bases left unmatched: 8. The CDR3 sequence: CASSEWQGVNIQYF. CDR3 in DNA: TGTGCCAGCAGCGAGTGGCAGGGGGTAAACATTCAGTACTTC.

This chain connects TRBV18 to TRBJ1-2, with TRBD1 matching 12 bases. The germline gives CDR1 KGHSH, CDR2 LQKENI. The CDR3 covers 15 residues. Trimming at V came to 3 bases and at J to 6 bases, leaving 5 bases not matched to a gene. CDR3 nucleotide sequence: TGTGCCAGCTCACCTCGCGGGACAGGGGGCGATGGCTACACCTTC. Its translation: CASSPRGTGGDGYTF.

This clone showed up just once. The V call is TRBV19, the J call TRBJ2-1; a possible D gene is TRBD1 (5 bases). From germline, CDR1 is LNHDA and CDR2 SQIVND (reference sequence). CDR3 length: 15 amino acids. The V and J ends lost 0 bases and 0 bases respectively, with 6 bases between them. The CDR3 is CASSIEGVSYNEQFF. Written as DNA, the CDR3 is TGTGCCAGTAGTATAGAAGGGGTCTCCTACAATGAGCAGTTCTTC.

The J gene is TRBJ1-4, the V gene TRBV7-9; TRBD1 might be the D (5 bases). The germline V gene has CDR1 SEHNR and CDR2 FQNEAQ (reference sequence). CDR3 length: 14 residues. The V gene lost 5 bases and the J gene lost 4 bases, with 11 bases spanning the gap. The CDR3 DNA reads as TGTGCCAGCAGCCGCGGGGGTTTTAATGAAAAACTGTTTTTT. It codes for CASSRGGFNEKLFF.

This sequence joins TRBV9 and TRBJ2-2; 10 positions match TRBD1. Losses at the gene ends were 4 bases for V and 4 bases for J; bases not matched to a gene: 4. CDR1 and CDR2 from the germline V gene are SGDLS and YYNGEE. The CDR3 totals 15 residues. CDR3 DNA sequence: TGTGCCAGCAGCACGGGACAGGGGTCCACCGGGGAGCTGTTTTTT. Translation: CASSTGQGSTGELFF.

To note about this clone: One junction end does not reproduce the germline sequence, and a read error may be involved. The V and J genes are TRBV3-1 (or the pseudogene TRBV3-2) and TRBJ2-7; the match to TRBD2 covers 10 bases. This CDR3 spans 12 amino acids. Germline V CDR1 and CDR2: LGHDT, YNNKEL (reference sequence). The CDR3 loop is CASSPTSGALRF. Here the CDR3 DNA reads TGTGCCAGCAGCCCCACTAGCGGGGCTCTCAGATTC.

The chain uses TRBV7-2 and TRBJ2-7; D not certain. This CDR3 is built from 16 residues. Germline values: CDR1 SGHTA, CDR2 FQGNSA. Trimming shortened V by 0 bases and J by 2 bases, and 14 bases separated the two germline ends. The DNA for the CDR3 is TGTGCCAGCAGCTTAGCGCGATTAGTGGAGACCTACGAGCAGTACTTC. It yields the protein CASSLARLVETYEQYF.

The chain links TRBV29-1 to TRBJ1-2; D is unresolved. V lost 3 bases and J 4 bases, leaving 15 bases between the germline ends. CDR1 is SQVTM, CDR2 ANQGSEA, per germline. The CDR3 length is 14 residues. In DNA form, the CDR3 reads TGCAGCGTTGACAGGAGAGCGGAAGGCTATGGCTACACCTTC. It is translated as CSVDRRAEGYGYTF.

The chain couples TRBV5-4 to TRBJ2-3; D is unresolved. Germline V gives CDR1 SGHNT, CDR2 YYREEE (reference sequence). Trimming cost V 3 bases and J 0 bases, with 5 bases left between them. The CDR3 length is 13 residues. The CDR3 region has the DNA TGTGCCAGCAGCTCGGTTAGCACAGATACGCAGTATTTT. It encodes CASSSVSTDTQYF.

V is TRBV5-1 and J is TRBJ2-5, with a possible D match to TRBD2 (6 bases). The germline V gene encodes CDR1 SGHRS and CDR2 YFSETQ. The V end lost 1 base, the J end lost 2 bases, and 12 bases lay between the germline ends. The CDR3 covers 15 residues. The CDR3 DNA sequence: TGCGCCAGCAGCTTGATTCCGGGGGAGCAAGAGACCCAGTACTTC. This gives the protein CASSLIPGEQETQYF.

In its sample, this clone was seen a few times. This chain uses TRBV7-2 with TRBJ2-1; weak D call: TRBD2 (6 bases). The CDR3 has 15 amino acids. Germline-derived CDR1 and CDR2 are SGHTA and FQGNSA. V gave up 3 bases and J gave up 10 bases, with 19 bases separating them. The CDR3 coding sequence is TGTGCCAGCAGCTTTGAGCGGGTGGTTACACGAGAGCAGTTCTTC. It translates to CASSFERVVTREQFF. Looking up the rest from reference TRBV7-2 and TRBJ2-1 gives the full variable domain: GAGVSQSPSNKVTEKGKDVELRCDPISGHTALYWYRQSLGQGLEFLIYFQGNSAPDKSGLPSDRFSAERTGGSVSTLTIQRTQQEDSAVYLCASSFERVVTREQFFGPGTRLTVL.

The chain is built from TRBV7-2 and TRBJ1-2, with 7 nucleotides matching TRBD1. V gave up 5 bases and J gave up 8 bases; unmatched junction bases: 8. The germline V gene has CDR1 SGHTA and CDR2 FQGNSA. The CDR3 covers 13 residues. In DNA, the CDR3 is TGTGCCAGCAGCGATTACAGGGGATCGGGCTACACCTTC. Translated, it gives CASSDYRGSGYTF. Based on the CDR3 plus reference TRBV7-2 and TRBJ1-2, the full variable domain is GAGVSQSPSNKVTEKGKDVELRCDPISGHTALYWYRQSLGQGLEFLIYFQGNSAPDKSGLPSDRFSAERTGGSVSTLTIQRTQQEDSAVYLCASSDYRGSGYTFGSGTRLTVV.

This clone came up a few times. The genes are TRBV11-3 and TRBJ2-1; 9 positions agree with TRBD2. CDR1 is SGHNT, CDR2 YENEEA, per germline. The CDR3 contains 17 residues. J lost 9 bases, V lost 3 bases, and 15 bases had no gene match. CDR3 sequence: CASSFHLGGASGVEQFF. The CDR3 DNA reads TGTGCCAGCAGCTTTCACCTCGGGGGGGCTAGCGGGGTTGAGCAGTTCTTC.

This rearrangement joins TRBV19 to TRBJ2-6, with unresolved D. The V end lost 6 bases, the J end lost 2 bases, and 8 bases lay between the germline ends. Germline CDR1 reads LNHDA; CDR2 reads SQIVND (reference sequence). This CDR3 is 14 amino acids long. In DNA, the CDR3 is TGTGCCAGTAGAGGAAGACCTGGGGCCAACGTCCTGACTTTC. Protein product: CASRGRPGANVLTF.